This TCR beta chain stems from a study of CD4 T cells in relation to SARS-CoV-2 and coronaviruses (dated by TCRdb to the early 2020s). The study in broad terms: In the ViraFEST assay, PBMCs were cultured with antigen for 9 to 10 days, after which TCR beta CDR3s were sequenced to identify antigen-specific clonal expansions. The negative reference condition was either a culture with an HIV-1 Nef peptide pool or a culture with no peptide. Using patient-derived lymphoblastoid cell lines, the shared crossreactive spike epitopes were mapped to their HLA restriction. Memory CD4+ T cell crossreactivity between SARS-CoV-2 and common cold coronavirus spike proteins was assessed at the TCR clonotype level in the study. Samples from a few pre-COVID donors and the naive versus memory experiments were sequenced with the Adaptive Biotechnologies TCR-sequencing kit; other data were Illumina-based. Expansion assays from other donors in the study were sequenced with a different, Illumina-based TCR-beta assay. The full study reports these points: The study was constrained by small numbers of patients and of tested TCRs. Because no donor provided both pre-pandemic and post-infection samples, tracing the source of pre-existing responses was limited. Crossreactivity analysis was centred on spike protein, so crossreactivity against other viral proteins was not assessed. Crossreactive clones showed significantly weaker SARS-CoV-2-driven expansion than monoreactive clones, consistent with antigenic imprinting. Memory CD4+ clonotypes crossrecognizing SARS-CoV-2 and at least one common cold coronavirus spike were found in around 59% of donors.

Germline trimming amounts to 3 bases on V and 2 bases on J, with 4 as the count of junction bases outside the gene matches. From a lookup of the germline V gene, CDR1 and CDR2 are SGHDN and FVKESK. From the cysteine through the phenylalanine, the CDR3 covers 15 amino acids. The DNA shown is the 45-base CDR3, in frame from base 1. Library method: the immunoSEQ multiplex PCR assay. Under the source paper's analysis protocol: During preprocessing, nonproductive sequences were removed, along with CDR3s that did not begin with C, did not end with F or W, or were shorter than 7 amino acids. Antigen-specific clonotypes were called with the MANAFEST web app, based on expansion relative to reference and other culture wells. A clone counted as positive if significantly expanded in 2 of 3 replicate wells versus the reference culture at FDR below 0.05. To be called positive, a clone also had to show significant expansion compared with every other tandem well and an odds ratio greater than 5. CDR3 homology was measured as pairwise Levenshtein distance, computed with the stringdist R package after trimming three terminal residues from each end. This immuneACCESS table, as held by TCRdb, lists in-frame sequences with V and J called but not all clones. Of the missing ones, under half trace to an unresolved V gene in checked studies; the others have no known cause. The V and J calls and clone size were taken over from that table, and D and trimming were inferred from the DNA. The sample contains more than 20,000 clones, around two thirds of them found a single time. The ten most abundant clones make up around 12% of the sample.

CD4+ T cells from unexposed donors were collected before the COVID-19 pandemic (2011-2018). The EasySep CD4+ T cell isolation kit was used to isolate CD4+ T cells once the cultures had run for roughly 9 days. Unexposed donor CD4+ T cells were tested for reactivity to SARS-CoV-2 S and N and four common cold coronavirus spike pools, as cell number allowed. PBMCs were cultured at some 2 million per well in IMDM supplemented with around 4.7% human AB serum and 10 IU/ml IL-2. Half of the culture medium was replaced with fresh IL-2-containing medium on days 3 and 7. Triplicate replicate wells were generally used for each peptide culture condition. Leukapheresis product for the unexposed donors was bought commercially. Ficoll-Paque PLUS gradient centrifugation was used to isolate PBMCs from either whole blood or leukapheresis product. PBMCs were either cryopreserved at -140 degrees C or used fresh in the expansion assay. The QIAamp Micro DNA Kit was used to extract genomic DNA from the CD4+ T cells.

A remark on this clone: Its cognate antigen has yet to be identified. Per-base quality was not reported, and no clone a single base away is much larger than it.

The chain joins TRBV14 to TRBJ1-3, and TRBD1 matches 7 of the central bases. The sequence derives from a human donor in good health. Sequenced material: CD4+ T cells from PBMCs, cultured in vitro. The nucleotides are TGTGCCAGCAGCCATGGGACAGATACTGGAAACACCATATATTTT. Translated, this gives CASSHGTDTGNTIYF.